The 19 T cell receptor beta chains in this list originate from one sample, sequenced in a study of T cells after yellow fever vaccination. TCRdb ran MiXCR on the 5' RACE reads and lists one entry per CDR3 protein. The sample lists under 550,000 distinct CDR3 sequences; 21% were seen once. The sample in question was PBMCs, obtained around 3 weeks after the first yellow fever vaccination. These receptors were obtained from a man between 18 and 29 years old who received the YFV17D yellow fever vaccine.

The chain employs TRBV24-1 and TRBJ2-3, with 10 nucleotides matching TRBD1. The CDR3 length is 15 residues. J lost 5 bases, V lost 7 bases, and 8 bases had no gene match. Germline CDR1 is KGHDR and CDR2 is SFDVKD. CDR3 residues: CATSDRDRGLDTQYF. The CDR3, as DNA: TGTGCCACCAGCGACCGGGACAGGGGTTTAGATACGCAGTATTTT.

In its sample, this clonotype was seen a few times. The rearrangement links TRBV6-1 to TRBJ2-2, with a tentative D call TRBD1 (6 bases). Trimming stripped 4 bases from V and 5 bases from J, with 14 bases between. Germline V lookup: CDR1 MNHNS, CDR2 SASEGT. This CDR3 has 15 amino acids. The CDR3, as DNA: TGTGCCAGCAGTGCTCAGGGGCTTCGGACCGGGGAGCTGTTTTTT. Protein product: CASSAQGLRTGELFF.

This clonotype was seen a few times. The genes are TRBV4-1 and TRBJ1-5, with no clear D. The germline V gene has CDR1 MGHRA and CDR2 YSYEKL. The germline V and J ends were trimmed by 4 bases and 0 bases, with 16 bases remaining between them. The CDR3 length is 17 residues. CDR3 in DNA: TGCGCCAGCAGCCGCCTCCCGCCGGACTATAGCAATCAGCCCCAGCATTTT. Its protein product is CASSRLPPDYSNQPQHF.

The chain couples TRBV3-1 to TRBJ2-7, with D tentatively TRBD1 (5 bases). Trimming removed 4 bases from V and 4 bases from J, with 14 bases in between. The CDR3 is made up of 14 amino acids. The germline V gene has CDR1 LGHDT and CDR2 YNNKEL (reference sequence). This chain's CDR3 is CASSRSSQGYEQYF. Written as DNA, the CDR3 is TGTGCCAGCAGCCGATCGTCGCAGGGTTACGAGCAGTACTTC.

This clonotype was detected a few times. The chain has TRBV6-1 and TRBJ2-7, with D possibly being TRBD1 (5 bases). V was clipped by 4 bases and J by 4 bases, with 14 bases between them. Germline V CDR1 and CDR2: MNHNS, SASEGT. The CDR3 covers 14 residues. CDR3 sequence reads: CASSGYRITYEQYV. The DNA of the CDR3 is TGTGCCAGCAGTGGTTACAGGATAACTTACGAGCAGTACGTC.

The rearrangement joins TRBV30 to TRBJ2-7, with D possibly being TRBD1 (6 bases). Trimming cost V 5 bases and J 0 bases, with 20 bases left between them. Germline V gives CDR1 GTSNPN, CDR2 SVGIG (reference sequence). This CDR3 region has 16 residues. The CDR3 sequence is CAWYPLTYRASYEQYF. The CDR3 nucleotides are TGTGCCTGGTATCCCCTCACCTACAGGGCCTCCTACGAGCAGTACTTC.

The rearrangement joins TRBV20-1 to TRBJ2-1; D is tentatively TRBD1 or TRBD2 (5 bases each). The V gene lost 1 base and the J gene lost 5 bases, with 21 bases spanning the gap. The CDR3 loop spans 17 amino acids. CDR1 and CDR2 (germline): DFQATT, SNEGSKA (reference sequence). DNA of the CDR3: TGCAGTGCTAGAGGGTGGGTTCGGGGCTCGCGCGACAATGAGCAGTTCTTC. Amino acid sequence: CSARGWVRGSRDNEQFF.

This clonotype was counted a few times. The V gene is TRBV28, the J gene TRBJ2-1; 7 nucleotides align to TRBD2. With 1 base clipped from V and 0 bases from J, the junction kept 9 bases outside the gene matches. The CDR3 totals 18 residues. The germline gives CDR1 MDHEN, CDR2 SYDVKM. The chain's CDR3 is CASSLSSGVRISYNEQFF. The DNA for the CDR3 is TGTGCCAGCAGTTTATCCAGCGGGGTTAGAATCTCCTACAATGAGCAGTTCTTC.

Many counts were recorded for this clonotype. V usage is TRBV12-3 or TRBV12-4 and J usage is TRBJ1-1; D remains unclear. CDR3 length: 12 amino acids. V lost 2 bases and J lost 5, with 6 bases in between. The CDR3: CASSLMMTEAFF. In nucleotides, the CDR3 is TGTGCCAGCAGTTTAATGATGACTGAAGCTTTCTTT.

This clonotype was counted between two and nine times. This rearrangement joins TRBV5-1 to TRBJ1-2; a possible D gene is TRBD1 (6 bases). This CDR3 has 16 residues. Per the germline V gene, CDR1 is SGHRS and CDR2 is YFSETQ. Deletions cut 0 bases from V and 3 bases from J, with 15 bases between. The CDR3, as DNA: TGCGCCAGCAGCTTGGTGGTCAGGGGAAGGGACTATGGCTACACCTTC. This translates into CASSLVVRGRDYGYTF.

This clonotype was seen only a few times. This chain uses TRBV27 with TRBJ2-3; TRBD2 might be the D (5 bases). There are 15 residues in the CDR3. Trimming pared 5 bases from V and 0 bases from J, leaving 12 bases between. The germline V gene encodes CDR1 MNHEY and CDR2 SMNVEV (reference sequence). The CDR3: CASSTEPGSTDTQYF. CDR3 DNA sequence: TGTGCCAGCAGTACCGAGCCGGGGAGCACAGATACGCAGTATTTT.

The chain is built from TRBV6-2 or TRBV6-3 and TRBJ2-1; D call uncertain. Trimming stripped 2 bases from V and 7 bases from J, with 12 bases between. The CDR3 runs 14 residues. Germline CDR1 is MNHEY and CDR2 is SVGEGT. DNA for the CDR3: TGTGCCAGCAGTTACCCGCCGCGAAGTAATGAGCAGTTCTTC. Translation: CASSYPPRSNEQFF.

In this sample, this clonotype turned up many times. The gene calls are TRBV6-1 and TRBJ1-1, with 9 bases fitting TRBD1. Germline trimming cut 8 bases from V and 1 base from J; bases unmatched to any gene: 8. CDR1 and CDR2 from the germline V gene are MNHNS and SASEGT. The CDR3 has 15 amino acids. This chain's CDR3 is CASLGTGYENTEAFF. The CDR3 region has the DNA TGTGCCAGCCTCGGGACAGGGTATGAGAACACTGAAGCTTTCTTT.

This clonotype was observed a handful of times. This may come from a read error, since a much larger clone is one base off. The V gene is TRBV5-8, the J gene TRBJ1-1; maybe TRBD1 (6 bases). Between the trimmed V and J ends, which lost 2 bases and 0 bases, there was a span of 8 bases. The CDR3 consists of 14 residues. Germline V gene sequence: CDR1 SGHTS, CDR2 YDEGEE. The CDR3: CASSFGQMNTEAFF. CDR3 DNA sequence: TGTGCCAGCAGCTTCGGACAGATGAACACTGAAGCTTTCTTT.

This clonotype was observed a handful of times. The CDR3 coding sequence is TGCAGTGTTAGGGGACAGGTAGTGGATGAGCAGTTCTTC. Its protein product is CSVRGQVVDEQFF. This chain links TRBV20-1 with TRBJ2-1; 8 bases match TRBD1. This CDR3 region has 13 residues. J lost 8 bases, V lost 7 bases, and 10 bases had no gene match. Germline V gene lookup returns CDR1 DFQATT and CDR2 SNEGSKA (reference sequence).

A few counts support this clonotype. The gene calls are TRBV30 and TRBJ2-7; TRBD1 is a possible D gene (5 bases). Trimming took 1 base from V and 0 from J, leaving 7 bases between them. This CDR3 has 13 residues. Germline CDR1 reads GTSNPN; CDR2 reads SVGIG (reference sequence). DNA for the CDR3: TGTGCCTGGAGTGCAGGGCCCTCCTACGAGCAGTACTTC. Protein product: CAWSAGPSYEQYF.

This clonotype showed up just a few times. The chain couples TRBV7-6 to TRBJ2-3; TRBD2 aligns across 12 bases. The length of the CDR3 is 18 residues. V trimming: 4 bases; J trimming: 2 bases; junction bases outside the gene matches: 10. In germline, CDR1 is SGHVS, CDR2 FNYEAQ. Here the CDR3 reads CASSSGASGGGLTDTQYF. The DNA for the CDR3 is TGTGCCAGCAGCTCGGGGGCTAGCGGGGGGGGTCTCACAGATACGCAGTATTTT.

The CDR3 loop is CASSVGASEANEQFF. DNA of the CDR3: TGTGCCAGCAGCGTAGGGGCTAGCGAAGCCAATGAGCAGTTCTTC. The rearrangement uses TRBV9 and TRBJ2-1; TRBD2 might be the D (6 bases). Trimming removed 0 bases at V and 6 bases at J, with 13 bases between. Germline V gene lookup returns CDR1 SGDLS and CDR2 YYNGEE. CDR3 size: 15 residues.

This clonotype appeared many times. The chain links TRBV7-2 to TRBJ2-1, with D unresolved. V lost 3 bases and J lost 3, with 3 bases in between. Germline V gives CDR1 SGHTA, CDR2 FQGNSA. CDR3 size: 12 residues. CDR3 sequence reads: CASSFGYNEQFF. CDR3 in DNA: TGTGCCAGCAGCTTCGGCTACAATGAGCAGTTCTTC.